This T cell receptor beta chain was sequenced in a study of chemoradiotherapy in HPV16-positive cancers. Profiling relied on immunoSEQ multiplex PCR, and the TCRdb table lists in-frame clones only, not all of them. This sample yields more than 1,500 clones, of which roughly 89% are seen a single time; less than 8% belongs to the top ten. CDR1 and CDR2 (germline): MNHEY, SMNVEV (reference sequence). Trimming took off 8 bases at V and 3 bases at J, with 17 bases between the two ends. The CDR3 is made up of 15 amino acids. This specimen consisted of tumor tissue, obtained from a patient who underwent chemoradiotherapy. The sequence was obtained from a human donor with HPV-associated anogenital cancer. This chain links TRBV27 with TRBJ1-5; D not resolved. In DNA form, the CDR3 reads TGTGCCAGCGGGGTGGGAGGGCTGGTCAATCAGCCCCAGCATTTT. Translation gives CASGVGGLVNQPQHF.